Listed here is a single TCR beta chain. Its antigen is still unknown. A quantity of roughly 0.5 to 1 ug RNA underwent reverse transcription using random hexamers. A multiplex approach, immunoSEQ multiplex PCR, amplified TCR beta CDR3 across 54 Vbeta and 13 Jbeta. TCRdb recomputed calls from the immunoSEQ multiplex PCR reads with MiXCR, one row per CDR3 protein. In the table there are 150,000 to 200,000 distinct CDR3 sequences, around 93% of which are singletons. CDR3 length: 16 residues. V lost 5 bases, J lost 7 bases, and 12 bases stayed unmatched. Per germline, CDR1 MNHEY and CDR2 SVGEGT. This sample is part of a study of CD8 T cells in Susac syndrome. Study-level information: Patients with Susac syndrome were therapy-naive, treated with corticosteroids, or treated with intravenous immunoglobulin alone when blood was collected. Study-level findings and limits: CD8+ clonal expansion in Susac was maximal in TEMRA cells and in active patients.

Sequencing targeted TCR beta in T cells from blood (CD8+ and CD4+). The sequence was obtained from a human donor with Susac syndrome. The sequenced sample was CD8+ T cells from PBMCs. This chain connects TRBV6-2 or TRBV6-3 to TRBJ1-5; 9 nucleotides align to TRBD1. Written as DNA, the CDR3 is TGTGCCAGCAGTCACCTACCGGGACAGGGACACCAGCCCCAGCATTTT. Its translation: CASSHLPGQGHQPQHF.